These 24 T cell receptor beta chains were all obtained from the same sample, sequenced in a study of siplizumab effects on memory and regulatory T cells. Over a period of 6 days at 37 degrees C, the mixed lymphocyte reaction cells were cocultured. Using immunoSEQ multiplex PCR, the repertoire was profiled, and TCRdb retains in-frame clones only, with some absent. The table lists about 3,400 clones, 50% to 60% of them singletons. Their antigens remain unidentified. Material: CFSE-low (dividing) CD8+ T cells sorted from an allogeneic mixed lymphocyte reaction. These receptors were collected from a human donor in good health; the cells came from an allogeneic mixed lymphocyte reaction. Some clones in this sample may be carry-over from other donors' samples.

This clone was picked up a small number of times. The genes are TRBV11-2 and TRBJ1-2; D is unresolved. The ends were cut back, 0 bases at V and 6 bases at J, with 17 bases in the middle. Germline V gives CDR1 SGHAT, CDR2 FQNNGV. CDR3 size: 16 residues. CDR3 region: CASSLDLAWGGNGYTF. In DNA form, the CDR3 reads TGTGCCAGCAGCTTAGATTTGGCGTGGGGAGGGAATGGCTACACCTTC.

V and J are TRBV2 and TRBJ1-2, with D perhaps matching TRBD1 (5 bases). This CDR3 comprises 12 residues. Trimming cost V 7 bases and J 3 bases, with 9 bases left between them. Germline V gene data show CDR1 as SNHLY and CDR2 as FYNNEI. The CDR3 reads CASTGRDYGYTF. The CDR3 region has the DNA TGTGCCAGCACGGGCAGGGACTATGGCTACACCTTC.

This chain connects TRBV19 to TRBJ2-1, with TRBD1 matching over 9 bases. The V gene end was trimmed by 6 bases and the J gene end by 7 bases; junction bases not matched to a gene: 10. The CDR3 has 15 residues. Germline CDR1 reads LNHDA; CDR2 reads SQIVND (reference sequence). DNA of the CDR3: TGTGCCAGTAGCCCCTGGGGACAGGGATGGAATGAGCAGTTCTTC. Translating gives CASSPWGQGWNEQFF. Filled out from reference TRBV19 and TRBJ2-1, the complete variable domain reads DGGITQSPKYLFRKEGQNVTLSCEQNLNHDAMYWYRQDPGQGLRLIYYSQIVNDFQKGDIAEGYSVSREKKESFPLTVTSAQKNPTAFYLCASSPWGQGWNEQFFGPGTRLTVL.

This clone came up a few times. V gene TRBV19 combines with J gene TRBJ1-1; unclear D gene. V was clipped by 1 base and J by 0 bases, with 3 bases between them. This CDR3 spans 13 amino acids. In germline, CDR1 is LNHDA, CDR2 SQIVND (reference sequence). This chain's CDR3 is CASSIGVNTEAFF. CDR3 bases: TGTGCCAGTAGTATAGGAGTGAACACTGAAGCTTTCTTT.

The CDR3 DNA reads TGTGCCAGCAGTTTATTTCTTCCGGGCACAGATACGCAGTATTTT. Protein sequence: CASSLFLPGTDTQYF. The chain links TRBV27 to TRBJ2-3; D uncertain. The CDR3 has 15 amino acids. Germline CDR1 and CDR2: MNHEY and SMNVEV (reference sequence). The ends were cut back, 1 base at V and 1 base at J, with 9 bases in the middle.

This clone has a single count. The chain carries TRBV7-9 and TRBJ2-1, with D possibly TRBD2 on 6 matching bases. CDR3 length: 13 amino acids. Trimming stripped 1 base from V and 9 bases from J, with 10 bases between. Germline loops: CDR1 SEHNR, CDR2 FQNEAQ (reference sequence). CDR3 DNA: TGTGCCAGCAGCTTAGGGCCGGGGGTTGAGCAGTTCTTC. Translated, it gives CASSLGPGVEQFF.

The chain joins TRBV10-1 to TRBJ2-2; 7 bases line up with TRBD2. Per the germline V gene, CDR1 is WNHNN and CDR2 is SYGVQD (reference sequence). The V segment lost 4 bases and the J segment 4 bases; nucleotides outside the gene matches: 3. The CDR3 has 14 amino acids. The CDR3 bases are TGCGCCAGCAGTGTTTTAGCGGGCACCGGGGAGCTGTTTTTT. Protein: CASSVLAGTGELFF.

The rearrangement links TRBV5-1 to TRBJ1-4; tentatively, D is TRBD1 (5 bases). The V gene lost 1 base and the J gene lost 8 bases, with 9 bases spanning the gap. The CDR3 consists of 13 residues. The germline V gene has CDR1 SGHRS and CDR2 YFSETQ. The CDR3: CASSLRGGEKLFF. The CDR3 coding sequence is TGCGCCAGCAGCTTGAGGGGAGGGGAAAAACTGTTTTTT.

This chain uses TRBV19 with TRBJ2-1, with 8 bases that match TRBD2. The CDR3 is 15 amino acids. V dropped 3 bases and J dropped 4; count of bases not matched to a gene: 5. In germline, CDR1 is LNHDA, CDR2 SQIVND (reference sequence). The DNA for the CDR3 is TGTGCCAGTAGTATTGTCGGGAGGGGGTACAATGAGCAGTTCTTC. Translated, it gives CASSIVGRGYNEQFF. Drawing the rest from reference TRBV19 and TRBJ2-1, the complete variable domain is DGGITQSPKYLFRKEGQNVTLSCEQNLNHDAMYWYRQDPGQGLRLIYYSQIVNDFQKGDIAEGYSVSREKKESFPLTVTSAQKNPTAFYLCASSIVGRGYNEQFFGPGTRLTVL.

The genes are TRBV4-2 and TRBJ1-4; the match to TRBD1 covers 8 bases. The V gene's germline CDR1 is LGHNA and CDR2 YNFKEQ. With 4 bases clipped from V and 2 bases from J, the junction kept 12 bases outside the gene matches. The CDR3 contains 18 residues. Written as DNA, the CDR3 is TGTGCCAGCAGCCTTCGACAGGGGTATATTTCCACTAATGAAAAACTGTTTTTT. Its translation: CASSLRQGYISTNEKLFF.

The chain combines TRBV9 with TRBJ2-5; 7 bases fit TRBD2. The V segment lost 0 bases and the J segment 5 bases; nucleotides outside the gene matches: 4. CDR3 size: 14 residues. The germline V gene has CDR1 SGDLS and CDR2 YYNGEE. The chain's CDR3 is CASSVDLGGETQYF. The CDR3 coding sequence is TGTGCCAGCAGCGTAGATTTGGGAGGGGAGACCCAGTACTTC.

This clone was recorded once. The chain recombines TRBV13 with TRBJ2-1, with TRBD2 identical over 16 bases. Per germline, CDR1 PRHDT and CDR2 FYEKMQ (reference sequence). The junction had 9 bases not matched to a gene; V was cut back by 4 bases and J by 0 bases. The CDR3 is 20 residues long. CDR3 bases: TGTGCCAGCAGCTCAACCGGGACTAGCGGGAGGGGGGGCTCCTACAATGAGCAGTTCTTC. Translated, it gives CASSSTGTSGRGGSYNEQFF.

The table lists this clone with a few counts. The chain recombines TRBV11-2 with TRBJ1-1; no reliable D call. In germline, CDR1 is SGHAT, CDR2 FQNNGV. The ends were cut back, 2 bases at V and 5 bases at J, with 12 bases in the middle. The CDR3 loop spans 14 amino acids. The CDR3 protein is CASSLQTTLTEAFF. CDR3 DNA: TGTGCCAGCAGCTTACAGACAACTTTAACTGAAGCTTTCTTT.

The gene calls are TRBV7-9 and TRBJ1-2; D not certain. This CDR3 is built from 11 residues. The germline V and J ends were trimmed by 7 bases and 7 bases, with 10 bases remaining between them. CDR1 is SEHNR and CDR2 is FQNEAQ in the germline V gene (reference sequence). The CDR3, as DNA: TGTGCCAGCACCGCCGGGCTTGGCTACACCTTC. Translating it yields CASTAGLGYTF.

The chain has TRBV27 and TRBJ1-1, with 8 bases fitting TRBD1. Germline CDR1 is MNHEY and CDR2 is SMNVEV (reference sequence). The CDR3 consists of 16 residues. With V trimmed by 5 bases and J by 0 bases, 8 bases remained unmatched. Here the CDR3 reads CASSPTTGAVNTEAFF. CDR3 nucleotides: TGTGCCAGCAGTCCAACGACAGGGGCGGTGAACACTGAAGCTTTCTTT.

This clone was detected once. The chain employs TRBV7-2 and TRBJ1-5; D is unclear. Germline V gene data show CDR1 as SGHTA and CDR2 as FQGNSA. This CDR3 contains 13 residues. The germline V and J ends were trimmed by 4 bases and 3 bases, with 7 bases remaining between them. CDR3: CASSSEVNQPQHF. The CDR3 DNA is TGTGCCAGCAGCTCGGAGGTCAATCAGCCCCAGCATTTT.

The chain couples TRBV4-2 to TRBJ2-4, with D possibly being TRBD1 (5 bases). Trimming took off 0 bases at V and 5 bases at J, with 17 bases between the two ends. The CDR3 is 17 residues long. Germline lookup yields CDR1 LGHNA and CDR2 YNFKEQ. The CDR3 DNA reads TGTGCCAGCAGCCAAGACTCGGACATCGGGCGAGAAAACATTCAGTACTTC. Encoded protein: CASSQDSDIGRENIQYF.

The gene calls are TRBV5-4 and TRBJ2-5, with D hard to call. Matching the DNA end better, TRBJ2-7 makes the J call doubtful. The CDR3 is 13 amino acids. The germline gives CDR1 SGHNT, CDR2 YYREEE (reference sequence). CDR3 DNA: TGTGCCAGCAGCTTAGGCCCAACCTACGAGCAGTACTTC. Translation: CASSLGPTYEQYF.

This sequence joins TRBV12-5 and TRBJ2-1; no reliable D call. V lost 5 bases, J lost 5 bases, and 10 bases lay in between. The CDR3 contains 13 residues. From germline, CDR1 is LGHNT and CDR2 FRNRAP. In DNA, the CDR3 is TGTGCTAGTGGTCCTCACCGAAACAATGAGCAGTTCTTC. Protein sequence: CASGPHRNNEQFF.

This clone was detected a few times. The CDR3 spells CASSQAQGYYEQYF. Written as DNA, the CDR3 is TGCGCCAGCAGCCAAGCTCAGGGTTACTACGAGCAGTACTTC. V usage is TRBV4-1 and J usage is TRBJ2-7; perhaps TRBD1 as D (5 bases). CDR3 length: 14 amino acids. The V end was cut by 1 base, the J end by 3 bases, with 10 bases between. Germline-derived CDR1 and CDR2 are MGHRA and YSYEKL.

The gene calls are TRBV7-9 and TRBJ2-7; 12 nucleotides match TRBD2. The CDR3 contains 15 residues. V was clipped by 4 bases and J by 4 bases; unmatched bases: 5. Germline V gives CDR1 SEHNR, CDR2 FQNEAQ (reference sequence). CDR3: CASSSPLAGGYEQYF. DNA of the CDR3: TGTGCCAGCAGCTCACCTCTAGCGGGAGGGTACGAGCAGTACTTC. Drawing the rest from reference TRBV7-9 and TRBJ2-7, the complete variable domain is DTGVSQNPRHKITKRGQNVTFRCDPISEHNRLYWYRQTLGQGPEFLTYFQNEAQLEKSRLLSDRFSAERPKGSFSTLEIQRTEQGDSAMYLCASSSPLAGGYEQYFGPGTRLTVT.

V is TRBV7-9 and J is TRBJ2-1; tentatively, D is TRBD1 (5 bases). Trimming pared 1 base from V and 6 bases from J, leaving 13 bases between. The CDR3 length is 15 residues. Germline lookup yields CDR1 SEHNR and CDR2 FQNEAQ (reference sequence). DNA for the CDR3: TGTGCCAGCAGCTTAGGGTGGGGCGTGGGCAATGAGCAGTTCTTC. This codes for CASSLGWGVGNEQFF. Complete variable domain (other parts from reference TRBV7-9 and TRBJ2-1): DTGVSQNPRHKITKRGQNVTFRCDPISEHNRLYWYRQTLGQGPEFLTYFQNEAQLEKSRLLSDRFSAERPKGSFSTLEIQRTEQGDSAMYLCASSLGWGVGNEQFFGPGTRLTVL.

The chain combines TRBV19 with TRBJ1-1; no firm D call. The ends were cut back, 2 bases at V and 4 bases at J, with 11 bases in the middle. Germline lookup yields CDR1 LNHDA and CDR2 SQIVND (reference sequence). CDR3 length: 14 residues. The CDR3 sequence: CASSIYTSATEAFF. In DNA form, the CDR3 reads TGTGCCAGTAGTATATACACATCGGCCACTGAAGCTTTCTTT.

The chain couples TRBV19 to TRBJ2-1, with 11 bases that match TRBD1. The trim removed 3 bases at V and 5 bases at J, leaving 6 bases unmatched. CDR1 is LNHDA and CDR2 is SQIVND in the germline V gene (reference sequence). This CDR3 spans 16 amino acids. The DNA of the CDR3 is TGTGCCAGTAGTATGGGACAGGGGGGCCCCCACAATGAGCAGTTCTTC. Translated: CASSMGQGGPHNEQFF.